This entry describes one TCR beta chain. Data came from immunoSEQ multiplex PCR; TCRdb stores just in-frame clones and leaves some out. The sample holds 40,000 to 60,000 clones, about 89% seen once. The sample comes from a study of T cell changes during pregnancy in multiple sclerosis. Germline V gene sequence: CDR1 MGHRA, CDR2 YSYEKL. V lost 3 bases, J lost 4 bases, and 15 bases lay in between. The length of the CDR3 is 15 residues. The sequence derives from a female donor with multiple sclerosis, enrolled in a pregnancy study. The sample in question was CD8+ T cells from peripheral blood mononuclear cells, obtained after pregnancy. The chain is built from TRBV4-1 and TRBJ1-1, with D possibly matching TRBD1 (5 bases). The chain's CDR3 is CASSQDTQGSTEAFF. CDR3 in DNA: TGCGCCAGCAGCCAGGACACTCAGGGCAGCACTGAAGCTTTCTTT.